What follows are 25 T cell receptor beta chains derived from one specimen sequenced in a study of graft-versus-host responses after intestinal transplantation. No antigen is known for these receptors. TCRdb's table, derived via immunoSEQ multiplex PCR, lists solely in-frame clones and lacks some. In the table there are tens of thousands of clones, about 80% of which are singletons. The specimen was unstimulated CD8+ T cells sorted from spleen or lymph node cells, collected before intestinal transplant. The receptors were sampled from a human donor who received an intestinal transplant.

This chain links TRBV6-1 with TRBJ1-4; the D gene is possibly TRBD1 (5 bases). The CDR3 runs to 15 residues. Germline V gene sequence: CDR1 MNHNS, CDR2 SASEGT. V was cut by 6 bases and J by 5 bases, with 16 bases left in between. CDR3 amino acids: CASSVTTAVNEKLFF. DNA of the CDR3: TGTGCCAGCAGCGTTACGACAGCCGTGAATGAAAAACTGTTTTTT.

This clone was seen a single time. The chain has TRBV15 and TRBJ1-2, with D uncertain. CDR1 LNHNV and CDR2 YYDKDF come from the germline V gene (reference sequence). V lost 3 bases, J lost 7 bases, and 6 bases lay in between. The CDR3 is 11 residues long. CDR3 DNA: TGTGCCACCAGCAGCCCACTTGGCTACACCTTC. Translated, it gives CATSSPLGYTF.

Concerning this clone: The junction departs from germline at one end; a sequencing error may be responsible. The chain links TRBV20-1 to TRBJ2-1; tentatively, D is TRBD2 (6 bases). The CDR3 is 11 amino acids. Per germline, CDR1 DFQATT and CDR2 SNEGSKA (reference sequence). CDR3 protein: CSAVDYIEQFF. DNA of the CDR3: TGCAGTGCCGTGGACTACATTGAGCAGTTCTTC.

The genes are TRBV19 and TRBJ2-5; the match to TRBD2 covers 8 bases. The CDR3 covers 15 residues. J lost 5 bases, V lost 5 bases, and 10 bases had no gene match. The germline V gene has CDR1 LNHDA and CDR2 SQIVND (reference sequence). The CDR3: CASSFRTSPLETQYF. The CDR3, as DNA: TGTGCCAGTAGTTTCCGGACTAGCCCGCTGGAGACCCAGTACTTC. The full variable domain, completed using reference TRBV19 and TRBJ2-5, is DGGITQSPKYLFRKEGQNVTLSCEQNLNHDAMYWYRQDPGQGLRLIYYSQIVNDFQKGDIAEGYSVSREKKESFPLTVTSAQKNPTAFYLCASSFRTSPLETQYFGPGTRLLVL.

The V gene is TRBV9, the J gene TRBJ2-3; TRBD2 agrees at 11 bases. J gave up 4 bases and V 0 bases, and 10 bases lay outside the gene matches. Germline CDR1 reads SGDLS; CDR2 reads YYNGEE. The CDR3 has 18 residues. CDR3 in DNA: TGTGCCAGCAGCGTAGGGAACCGACTAGCGGGATCGCCAGATACGCAGTATTTT. It codes for CASSVGNRLAGSPDTQYF.

This clone is a singleton in its sample. This sequence joins TRBV5-4 and TRBJ2-7, with 8 bases matching TRBD1. V lost 3 bases, J lost 6 bases, and 5 bases stayed unmatched. Germline CDR1 is SGHNT and CDR2 is YYREEE (reference sequence). CDR3 length: 13 amino acids. Here the CDR3 reads CASSWGTGGEQYF. CDR3 in DNA: TGTGCCAGCAGCTGGGGTACAGGGGGCGAGCAGTACTTC.

The V call is TRBV4-1, the J call TRBJ2-3; D remains unclear. Germline-derived CDR1 and CDR2 are MGHRA and YSYEKL. CDR3 length: 16 amino acids. V lost 1 base to trimming and J lost 4 bases, with 15 bases between them. CDR3 region: CASSQAPGPPADTQYF. The DNA for the CDR3 is TGCGCCAGCAGCCAAGCGCCGGGTCCCCCCGCAGATACGCAGTATTTT.

The J gene is TRBJ2-1, the V gene TRBV11-2; tentative D call: TRBD2 (6 bases). Deletions cut 0 bases from V and 7 bases from J, with 13 bases between. From germline, CDR1 is SGHAT and CDR2 FQNNGV. The CDR3 has 15 residues. This CDR3 is CASSLDITGANEQFF. CDR3 DNA: TGTGCCAGCAGCTTAGATATTACGGGAGCAAATGAGCAGTTCTTC.

This clone came up a few times. J is TRBJ1-4 and V is TRBV28; D is undetermined. Trimming shortened V by 3 bases and J by 7 bases, and 15 bases separated the two germline ends. The germline V gene has CDR1 MDHEN and CDR2 SYDVKM. The CDR3 runs 15 residues. This CDR3 reads CASSLGRRAGEKLFF. CDR3 nucleotide sequence: TGTGCCAGCAGTTTGGGCAGGAGGGCGGGTGAAAAACTGTTTTTT.

CDR3 in DNA: TGTGCCAGCAGGGGACTAGCAGAGACCCAGTACTTC. Amino acid sequence: CASRGLAETQYF. The chain has TRBV27 and TRBJ2-5, with 9 bases fitting TRBD2. The CDR3 contains 12 residues. V lost 6 bases to trimming and J lost 4 bases; unmatched junction nucleotides: 0. The germline V gene encodes CDR1 MNHEY and CDR2 SMNVEV (reference sequence).

This clone showed up just once. The chain joins TRBV4-1 to TRBJ2-1; the match to TRBD2 covers 8 bases. The CDR3 totals 16 residues. CDR1 is MGHRA and CDR2 is YSYEKL in the germline V gene. V shed 0 bases and J 0 bases; nucleotides not matched to a gene: 1. CDR3: CASSQDAGGSYNEQFF. As DNA, the CDR3 is TGCGCCAGCAGCCAAGACGCGGGGGGCTCCTACAATGAGCAGTTCTTC.

This clone appeared once. This sequence joins TRBV19 and TRBJ2-7; no definite D call. The CDR3 runs 13 residues. Between the trimmed V and J ends, which lost 1 base and 2 bases, there was a span of 6 bases. Looked up from germline, CDR1 is LNHDA and CDR2 is SQIVND (reference sequence). CDR3 loop: CASSIAPTYEQYF. In DNA form, the CDR3 reads TGTGCCAGTAGTATAGCCCCAACCTACGAGCAGTACTTC.

The chain joins TRBV4-1 to TRBJ2-1; D might be TRBD2 (5 bases). The V end was cut by 3 bases, the J end by 5 bases, with 17 bases between. The CDR3 sequence is 16 residues long. Germline CDR1 MGHRA, CDR2 YSYEKL. The CDR3 nucleotides read TGCGCCAGCAGCCAGACTACTTTACAAGACGACAATGAGCAGTTCTTC. Amino acid sequence: CASSQTTLQDDNEQFF.

The V call is TRBV7-9, the J call TRBJ1-2; the D gene is possibly TRBD1 (6 bases). The CDR3 has 14 amino acids. V was shortened by 5 bases and J by 5 bases, with 15 bases between the two germline ends. CDR1 SEHNR and CDR2 FQNEAQ come from the germline V gene (reference sequence). The DNA of the CDR3 is TGTGCCAGCAGCCCCCCCGGGACATATTATGGCTACACCTTC. Protein: CASSPPGTYYGYTF.

This sequence joins TRBV27 and TRBJ2-5; the match to TRBD2 covers 9 bases. With V trimmed by 7 bases and J by 3 bases, 9 bases remained unmatched. Germline V lookup: CDR1 MNHEY, CDR2 SMNVEV (reference sequence). This CDR3 has 15 amino acids. CDR3 protein: CASNHLGLAEETQYF. DNA of the CDR3: TGTGCCAGCAACCACCTGGGACTAGCCGAAGAGACCCAGTACTTC.

The rearrangement links TRBV4-3 to TRBJ2-1, with D maybe TRBD2 (6 bases). Germline CDR1 LGHNA, CDR2 YSLEER. V was trimmed by 0 bases and J by 2 bases, leaving 8 bases between them. The CDR3 is 15 residues long. The chain's CDR3 is CASSQEPGAYNEQFF. The CDR3, as DNA: TGCGCCAGCAGCCAAGAGCCGGGGGCCTACAATGAGCAGTTCTTC.

The chain has TRBV15 and TRBJ2-2, with 9 positions matching TRBD2. The CDR3 is 18 amino acids. With V trimmed by 0 bases and J by 1 base, 6 bases remained unmatched. Germline CDR1 LNHNV, CDR2 YYDKDF (reference sequence). The CDR3 DNA reads TGTGCCACCAGCAGAGATTGGCTAGCGGGACGGAACACCGGGGAGCTGTTTTTT. Its protein product is CATSRDWLAGRNTGELFF.

The chain combines TRBV6-4 with TRBJ2-3; the D gene is possibly TRBD2 (6 bases). CDR3 length: 15 residues. Trimming took 0 bases from V and 5 from J, leaving 12 bases between them. Looked up from germline, CDR1 is MRHNA and CDR2 is SNTAGT. CDR3 sequence: CASSDSGGEGDTQYF. CDR3 DNA sequence: TGTGCCAGCAGTGACTCAGGAGGGGAAGGAGATACGCAGTATTTT.

This sequence joins TRBV27 and TRBJ1-1; possible D gene TRBD1, 5 bases. The CDR3 totals 15 residues. From germline, CDR1 is MNHEY and CDR2 SMNVEV (reference sequence). Trimming took off 0 bases at V and 3 bases at J, with 11 bases between the two ends. The CDR3 nucleotides read TGTGCCAGCAGTTTATCGCGCCAGGGCTACACTGAAGCTTTCTTT. Its translation: CASSLSRQGYTEAFF.

The rearrangement joins TRBV13 to TRBJ2-1, with TRBD2 identical over 9 bases. The V gene end was trimmed by 2 bases and the J gene end by 4 bases; junction bases not matched to a gene: 3. The CDR3 covers 15 residues. Germline V lookup: CDR1 PRHDT, CDR2 FYEKMQ (reference sequence). The CDR3 loop is CASSLLAGNYNEQFF. The CDR3 DNA reads TGTGCCAGCAGCTTACTAGCGGGGAATTACAATGAGCAGTTCTTC.

This chain links TRBV19 with TRBJ2-1, with D unresolved. Germline-derived CDR1 and CDR2 are LNHDA and SQIVND (reference sequence). The V gene lost 1 base and the J gene lost 3 bases, with 4 bases spanning the gap. This CDR3 comprises 13 residues. The CDR3, as DNA: TGTGCCAGTAGTATAGCCGGCTACAATGAGCAGTTCTTC. Translating gives CASSIAGYNEQFF.

The chain combines TRBV7-9 with TRBJ2-1, with a tentative D call TRBD1 (5 bases). The CDR3 extends over 17 amino acids. V was shortened by 8 bases and J by 6 bases, with 26 bases between the two germline ends. Per the germline V gene, CDR1 is SEHNR and CDR2 is FQNEAQ (reference sequence). This chain's CDR3 is CASSPQGFSAVTNEQFF. In DNA, the CDR3 is TGTGCCAGCTCGCCCCAGGGATTTTCTGCTGTAACCAATGAGCAGTTCTTC. Supplemented by reference TRBV7-9 and TRBJ2-1, the full variable domain reads DTGVSQNPRHKITKRGQNVTFRCDPISEHNRLYWYRQTLGQGPEFLTYFQNEAQLEKSRLLSDRFSAERPKGSFSTLEIQRTEQGDSAMYLCASSPQGFSAVTNEQFFGPGTRLTVL.

The genes are TRBV5-1 and TRBJ2-1, with D possibly being TRBD1 (5 bases). Germline lookup yields CDR1 SGHRS and CDR2 YFSETQ. CDR3 length equals 13 residues. V lost 0 bases, J lost 10 bases, and 11 bases lay in between. This chain's CDR3 is CASSLGTTAEQFF. The CDR3 nucleotides read TGCGCCAGCAGCTTGGGGACGACAGCCGAGCAGTTCTTC.

The CDR3, as DNA: TGTGCCACCAGCCCAAGTACCACAGTCGCAGGGTACCAGCAGTACTTC. Its translation is CATSPSTTVAGYQQYF. The chain employs TRBV15 and TRBJ2-7; maybe TRBD1 (5 bases). Trimming took 5 bases from V and 8 from J, leaving 25 bases between them. This CDR3 comprises 16 residues. Germline CDR1 LNHNV, CDR2 YYDKDF (reference sequence).

The V call is TRBV7-9, the J call TRBJ2-5, with TRBD1 identical over 8 bases. Germline V gene sequence: CDR1 SEHNR, CDR2 FQNEAQ (reference sequence). The V segment lost 5 bases and the J segment 2 bases; nucleotides outside the gene matches: 10. The CDR3 is 16 amino acids. The CDR3 loop is CASSPSGTGEQETQYF. The CDR3 DNA reads as TGTGCCAGCAGCCCCAGTGGGACAGGAGAACAAGAGACCCAGTACTTC.